Each of the 8 T cell receptor beta chains below was sequenced from the same sample in a study of T cell responses to AZD1222 COVID-19 vaccine. TCRdb's copy holds only in-frame clones and misses some; the assay was immunoSEQ multiplex PCR. This sample has roughly 81,000 clones; around 90% occur once, and the top ten carry 16%. Material: peripheral blood, obtained on day 0 of AZD1222 vaccination. The source is an adult in good health.

The chain links TRBV24-1 to TRBJ2-7, with a tentative D call TRBD1 (5 bases). There are 12 residues in the CDR3. The V and J ends lost 0 bases and 12 bases respectively, with 11 bases between them. Germline lookup yields CDR1 KGHDR and CDR2 SFDVKD. DNA of the CDR3: TGTGCCACCAGTGATTTGATGGGGCGTCGGTACTTC. It is translated as CATSDLMGRRYF.

This rearrangement joins TRBV19 to TRBJ1-5, with D possibly TRBD1 on 6 matching bases. The germline V gene has CDR1 LNHDA and CDR2 SQIVND (reference sequence). There are 14 residues in the CDR3. V gave up 7 bases and J gave up 1 base, with 11 bases separating them. CDR3 nucleotide sequence: TGTGCCAGTACCCAGGGGCCCAGCAATCAGCCCCAGCATTTT. Translating gives CASTQGPSNQPQHF.

The chain links TRBV20-1 to TRBJ2-5; maybe TRBD1 (6 bases). V lost 3 bases to trimming and J lost 5 bases, with 10 bases between them. CDR1 and CDR2 (germline): DFQATT, SNEGSKA (reference sequence). CDR3 length: 12 residues. The CDR3 reads CSASQGTETQYF. CDR3 DNA: TGCAGTGCTAGTCAGGGGACGGAGACCCAGTACTTC.

This chain connects TRBV7-6 to TRBJ1-4; D not certain. V was cut by 5 bases and J by 2 bases, with 15 bases left in between. Per the germline V gene, CDR1 is SGHVS and CDR2 is FNYEAQ. The CDR3 consists of 16 residues. The DNA of the CDR3 is TGTGCCAGCAGCATAAGGTCCCCCGGCACTAATGAAAAACTGTTTTTT. It is translated as CASSIRSPGTNEKLFF.

The chain has TRBV5-8 and TRBJ1-1; D call uncertain. The CDR3 spans 14 residues. V was cut by 2 bases and J by 0 bases, with 8 bases left in between. Germline lookup yields CDR1 SGHTS and CDR2 YDEGEE. DNA for the CDR3: TGTGCCAGCAGCTTTCGGGGTATGAACACTGAAGCTTTCTTT. Its protein product is CASSFRGMNTEAFF.

This sequence joins TRBV7-8 and TRBJ2-1; TRBD1 or TRBD2 may be the D gene (5 bases each). CDR1 SGHVS and CDR2 FQNEAQ come from the germline V gene. Trimming took off 7 bases at V and 6 bases at J, with 13 bases between the two ends. The CDR3 covers 13 residues. CDR3 loop: CASMGTAGNEQFF. The CDR3 DNA reads as TGTGCCAGCATGGGGACGGCGGGCAATGAGCAGTTCTTC.

The chain is built from TRBV7-8 and TRBJ2-1, with D unclear. In germline, CDR1 is SGHVS, CDR2 FQNEAQ. The CDR3 is 15 amino acids. V was pared by 3 bases and J by 0 bases, with 9 bases between. The CDR3 sequence is CASSLGISSYNEQFF. The DNA of the CDR3 is TGTGCCAGCAGCTTGGGCATTTCCTCCTACAATGAGCAGTTCTTC. The entire variable domain, with the rest obtained from reference TRBV7-8 and TRBJ2-1, is as follows: GAGVSQSPRYKVAKRGQDVALRCDPISGHVSLFWYQQALGQGPEFLTYFQNEAQLDKSGLPSDRFFAERPEGSVSTLKIQRTQQEDSAVYLCASSLGISSYNEQFFGPGTRLTVL.

This chain connects TRBV3-1 (or the pseudogene TRBV3-2) to TRBJ1-2; D gene uncertain. Germline loops: CDR1 LGHDT, CDR2 YNNKEL (reference sequence). Trimming removed 0 bases from V and 10 bases from J, with 6 bases in between. The CDR3 length is 11 residues. The CDR3: CASSQDLLYTF. The CDR3 region has the DNA TGTGCCAGCAGCCAAGATCTGCTCTACACCTTC.